These T cell receptor beta chains were read from a single sample in a study of T cell responses to AZD1222 COVID-19 vaccine. The table came from immunoSEQ multiplex PCR; TCRdb's copy has only in-frame clones and leaves some out. The sample lists 90,000 to 150,000 clones, around nine tenths occurring once. The sample was peripheral blood, taken on day 0 of AZD1222 vaccination. The receptors come from an adult in good health. Each CDR3 is given with its conserved first and last residue. D genes are given only for firm matches. Size is stated for part of the rows, as once, few or many counts, or as a class when the clone is expanded.

-	TRBV5-6	TRBD1	TRBJ1-5	TGTGCCAGCAGCGTCACGGGACAGGGTGGTCAGCCCCAGCATTTT	CASSVTGQGGQPQHF
-	TRBV2	TRBD1	TRBJ2-3	TGTGCCAGCAGAGACAGGGGGCAGACAGATACGCAGTATTTT	CASRDRGQTDTQYF
-	TRBV3-1/TRBV3-2	TRBD2	TRBJ2-7	TGTGCCAGCAGCGGAAGAACGCGACTAGCGGGGTACGAGCAGTACTTC	CASSGRTRLAGYEQYF
-	TRBV6-2/TRBV6-3	-	TRBJ1-2	TGTGCCAGCAGTGAGCCCCGTCCGGGCTACACCTTC	CASSEPRPGYTF
-	TRBV5-4	-	TRBJ1-5	TGTGCCAGCAGCAACGCAGGAGGTCCCAATCAGCCCCAGCATTTT	CASSNAGGPNQPQHF
-	TRBV2	-	TRBJ2-2	TGTGCCAGCAAGGTTAACGGGGAGCTGTTTTTT	CASKVNGELFF
-	TRBV6-5	TRBD1	TRBJ2-1	TGTGCCAGCAGCTCCGGGACAGGGCGGTTCTTC	CASSSGTGRFF
-	TRBV3-1/TRBV3-2	-	TRBJ2-4	TGTGCCAGCAGCCCCTCCCGGGCGGGGGCCAAAAACATTCAGTACTTC	CASSPSRAGAKNIQYF
-	TRBV10-2	-	TRBJ1-5	TGCGCCAGCAGTGTAGTAGGGCTGGATCAGCCCCAGCATTTT	CASSVVGLDQPQHF
-	TRBV4-1	TRBD2	TRBJ2-5	TGCGCCAGCAGGCGGACTAGCGGGGGGTCAGAGACCCAGTACTTC	CASRRTSGGSETQYF
-	TRBV9	TRBD1	TRBJ1-2	TGTGCCAGCAGCGGAGGTTTCGGAGGACAGGGCTATGGCTACACCTTC	CASSGGFGGQGYGYTF
-	TRBV18	-	TRBJ1-1	TGTGCCAGCTCACCACCAGGGTCGGCTGAAGCTTTCTTT	CASSPPGSAEAFF
once	TRBV11-2	-	TRBJ2-5	TGTGCCAGCAGCCCCATCTCGGACTACCCTCAAGAGACCCAGTACTTC	CASSPISDYPQETQYF
-	TRBV15	-	TRBJ1-3	TGTGCCACCAGCAGAGGCATGGCCAACTCTGGAAACACCATATATTTT	CATSRGMANSGNTIYF
-	TRBV19	-	TRBJ1-2	TGTGCCAGTAGTGCCTACAGGGACGACTATGGCTACACCTTC	CASSAYRDDYGYTF
once	TRBV7-3	-	TRBJ2-3	TGTGCCAGCAGCCCCCCGCCCGCGTATTTT	CASSPPPAYF
-	TRBV19	-	TRBJ1-1	TGTGCCAGTAGTATTATGTCGGGAGGCACTGAAGCTTTCTTT	CASSIMSGGTEAFF
-	TRBV9	-	TRBJ1-4	TGTGCCAGCAGCGTAGGCGTCGGGGCTAATGAAAAACTGTTTTTT	CASSVGVGANEKLFF
-	TRBV6-5	TRBD1	TRBJ1-2	TGTGCCAGCAGGAAGACAGGGGGTGGGCATGGCTACACCTTC	CASRKTGGGHGYTF
-	TRBV18	TRBD1	TRBJ1-2	TGTGCCAGCTCACTCCGGACAGGGGATTATGGCTACACCTTC	CASSLRTGDYGYTF
once	TRBV9	TRBD1	TRBJ2-3	TGTGCCAGCAGCAACGACAGGGGGGCAGATACGCAGTATTTT	CASSNDRGADTQYF
-	TRBV19	-	TRBJ1-2	TGTGCCAGTACCGATGGTGGGGTTCGAACGAGCGGCTACACCTTC	CASTDGGVRTSGYTF
-	TRBV29-1	-	TRBJ1-2	TGCAGCGTTTATGACTCTCGCAGCTTGTTCTATGGCTACACCTTC	CSVYDSRSLFYGYTF
-	TRBV18	TRBD2	TRBJ2-2	TGTGCCAGCTCACTATCAGCGGGGACGAACACCGGGGAGCTGTTTTTT	CASSLSAGTNTGELFF
-	TRBV19	TRBD1	TRBJ1-2	TGTGCCAGTAGTATAGAGGGACAGGATGGCTACACCTTC	CASSIEGQDGYTF
-	TRBV29-1	-	TRBJ2-7	TGCAGCGTTTTGTGGGGCAGGCACGAGCAGTACTTC	CSVLWGRHEQYF
-	TRBV7-3	TRBD2	TRBJ2-5	TGTGCCAGCAGCACGAGACTAGCGGAGACCCAGTACTTC	CASSTRLAETQYF
-	TRBV2	-	TRBJ2-1	TGTGCCAGCATACCGTCGGGGCATGAGCAGTTCTTC	CASIPSGHEQFF
-	TRBV27	TRBD1	TRBJ1-2	TGTGCCAGCAGCTCCGGGACAGGGAGTTATGGCTATGGCTACACCTTC	CASSSGTGSYGYGYTF
-	TRBV2	-	TRBJ2-7	TGTGCCAGCAGCCCGGGGGTAAATCCCTTTAGTCAGTACTTC	CASSPGVNPFSQYF
-	TRBV5-1	-	TRBJ1-2	TGCGCCAGCAGCTTGCCGGACAGTATGAGCTACACCTTC	CASSLPDSMSYTF
-	TRBV6-5	-	TRBJ2-2	TGTGCCAGCAGGGGACACCCCGGGGAGCTGTTTTTT	CASRGHPGELFF
-	TRBV11-3	-	TRBJ2-7	TGTGCCAGCAGCTCATCCTTGGGGAACGAGCAGTACTTC	CASSSSLGNEQYF
-	TRBV4-1	-	TRBJ2-3	TGCGCCAGCAGCCAAGCCCCGGGGCCTGGAACGGATACGCAGTATTTT	CASSQAPGPGTDTQYF
-	TRBV9	TRBD1	TRBJ1-2	TGTGCCAGCAGCCCTCACGGACAGGGGGCAGTTCGGGGCTACACCTTC	CASSPHGQGAVRGYTF
-	TRBV6-5	TRBD1	TRBJ1-1	TGTGCCAGCAGTTTCCTACCCGGGACAGGAAACACTGAAGCTTTCTTT	CASSFLPGTGNTEAFF
-	TRBV11-2	-	TRBJ1-2	TGTGCCAGCAGCTTTAAGGGGCCAAACTATGGCTACACCTTC	CASSFKGPNYGYTF
-	TRBV6-5	TRBD2	TRBJ2-3	TGTGCCAGCACCTTTCTAGCGGGGGCGACAGATACGCAGTATTTT	CASTFLAGATDTQYF
-	TRBV7-2	-	TRBJ1-2	TGTGCCAGCAGCTCGGGACGGAACTATGGCTACACCTTC	CASSSGRNYGYTF